Listed here are 28 T cell receptor beta chains from one sample, sequenced in a study of cytomegalovirus exposure and HLA in healthy donors. The study ran its PCR with 60 Vbeta and 13 Jbeta primers. The repertoire was sequenced with immunoSEQ multiplex PCR; TCRdb's copy has only in-frame clones and lacks some. Counted here are 150,000 to 200,000 clones, about four fifths occurring once; the ten biggest clones make up 2.4%. The specimen sequenced was PBMCs. The source of these receptors is a male donor in good health and CMV-seronegative.

The chain uses TRBV19 and TRBJ1-3; D is undetermined. The CDR3 covers 15 residues. The germline V gene encodes CDR1 LNHDA and CDR2 SQIVND (reference sequence). Deletions cut 7 bases from V and 0 bases from J, with 13 bases between. The CDR3 DNA is TGTGCCAGTACCACCGCGTGGAGCTCTGGAAACACCATATATTTT. Translating it yields CASTTAWSSGNTIYF.

V and J are TRBV19 and TRBJ2-7, with 8 bases identical to TRBD1. CDR1 and CDR2 (germline): LNHDA, SQIVND (reference sequence). With V trimmed by 5 bases and J by 5 bases, 20 bases remained unmatched. The CDR3 is 18 residues long. The CDR3 nucleotides read TGTGCCAGTAGTGGGCCCAAAGGTAGACAGGGGTTTTCGGACGAGCAGTACTTC. This translates into CASSGPKGRQGFSDEQYF.

The chain employs TRBV9 and TRBJ2-7; 7 bases fit TRBD2. This CDR3 comprises 15 residues. Germline CDR1 and CDR2: SGDLS and YYNGEE. With 0 bases clipped from V and 0 bases from J, the junction kept 3 bases outside the gene matches. The CDR3: CASSVAASGSYEQYF. DNA for the CDR3: TGTGCCAGCAGCGTAGCGGCTAGCGGCTCCTACGAGCAGTACTTC.

The sample holds one count of this clone. The chain couples TRBV4-2 to TRBJ2-1; 8 bases agree with TRBD1. Germline V gene sequence: CDR1 LGHNA, CDR2 YNFKEQ. The V and J ends lost 0 bases and 3 bases, in that order; junction bases with no gene match: 7. The length of the CDR3 is 17 residues. The CDR3 sequence: CASSQDPGQGYYNEQFF. In DNA form, the CDR3 reads TGTGCCAGCAGCCAAGATCCCGGACAGGGTTACTACAATGAGCAGTTCTTC.

The chain has TRBV10-3 and TRBJ2-7, with D perhaps matching TRBD2 (5 bases). This CDR3 is built from 15 residues. Looked up from germline, CDR1 is ENHRY and CDR2 is SYGVKD. V lost 1 base and J lost 0, with 10 bases in between. As DNA, the CDR3 is TGTGCCATCAGTGAGTTGGCAGCGGACTCCTACGAGCAGTACTTC. This translates into CAISELAADSYEQYF.

The genes are TRBV7-2 and TRBJ1-1; D is ambiguous. The CDR3 spans 14 residues. Trimming took off 1 base at V and 1 base at J, with 7 bases between the two ends. The V gene's germline CDR1 is SGHTA and CDR2 FQGNSA. This chain's CDR3 is CASSLGQKNTEAFF. As DNA, the CDR3 is TGTGCCAGCAGCTTAGGGCAGAAGAACACTGAAGCTTTCTTT.

This chain connects TRBV7-9 to TRBJ2-2; TRBD1 matches 7 bases. CDR3 length: 15 residues. V was pared by 5 bases and J by 3 bases, with 6 bases of the junction left unmatched. Germline CDR1 reads SEHNR; CDR2 reads FQNEAQ (reference sequence). In DNA, the CDR3 is TGTGCCAGCAGCCCAAGGGACAGACACACCGGGGAGCTGTTTTTT. Translated, it gives CASSPRDRHTGELFF. The variable domain in full, with the rest retrieved from reference TRBV7-9 and TRBJ2-2, is DTGVSQNPRHKITKRGQNVTFRCDPISEHNRLYWYRQTLGQGPEFLTYFQNEAQLEKSRLLSDRFSAERPKGSFSTLEIQRTEQGDSAMYLCASSPRDRHTGELFFGEGSRLTVL.

In nucleotides, the CDR3 is TGTGCCAGCAGCGTAGCTACGGGACTCCCCTCCGAGACCCAGTACTTC. As protein: CASSVATGLPSETQYF. This sequence joins TRBV9 and TRBJ2-5; possibly TRBD2 for D (6 bases). Between the trimmed V and J ends, which lost 0 bases and 5 bases, there was a span of 17 bases. The CDR3 extends over 16 amino acids. In germline, CDR1 is SGDLS, CDR2 YYNGEE.

V and J are TRBV7-2 and TRBJ1-1, with D possibly TRBD1 on 5 matching bases. The CDR3 totals 14 residues. Germline V gene data show CDR1 as SGHTA and CDR2 as FQGNSA. The V gene lost 10 bases and the J gene lost 1 base, with 16 bases spanning the gap. CDR3 coding DNA: TGTGCCACCCAGGGCTGGGGCCCGAACACTGAAGCTTTCTTT. Its protein product is CATQGWGPNTEAFF.

This chain connects TRBV7-2 to TRBJ2-3; D call uncertain. V shed 3 bases and J shed 5 bases, with 6 bases lying between them. The germline CDR1 and CDR2 sequences are SGHTA and FQGNSA. CDR3 length: 12 amino acids. CDR3 in amino acids: CASSLEIDTQYF. The CDR3 DNA is TGTGCCAGCAGCTTGGAGATAGATACGCAGTATTTT.

CDR3 in amino acids: CASSPALRVRRSEEQYF. CDR3 DNA sequence: TGTGCCAGCAGCCCAGCACTCAGGGTTCGACGGAGCGAGGAGCAGTACTTC. The rearrangement joins TRBV7-8 to TRBJ2-7; TRBD1 might be the D (5 bases). This CDR3 has 17 amino acids. V was trimmed by 5 bases and J by 7 bases, leaving 27 bases between them. From germline, CDR1 is SGHVS and CDR2 FQNEAQ.

This chain joins TRBV4-2 and TRBJ2-7, with 8 nucleotides matching TRBD1. The germline V gene has CDR1 LGHNA and CDR2 YNFKEQ. Trimming removed 0 bases from V and 5 bases from J; junction bases left unmatched: 12. The CDR3 consists of 17 residues. The CDR3 reads CASSQDPTDRGKNEQYF. In DNA form, the CDR3 reads TGTGCCAGCAGCCAAGACCCGACCGACAGGGGAAAGAACGAGCAGTACTTC.

This sequence joins TRBV6-4 and TRBJ1-1; 7 bases align to TRBD1. The CDR3 is 16 residues long. From germline, CDR1 is MRHNA and CDR2 SNTAGT. With 9 bases clipped from V and 4 bases from J, the junction kept 17 bases outside the gene matches. CDR3 sequence (DNA): TGTGCCAGTCCTCCCCCCCTAAGACAGGGAGGCACTGAAGCTTTCTTT. This gives the protein CASPPPLRQGGTEAFF.

V gene TRBV25-1 combines with J gene TRBJ1-5, with 7 bases identical to TRBD1. The CDR3 sequence is 14 residues long. Germline V gene data show CDR1 as MGHDK and CDR2 as SYGVNS. Unmatched junction bases numbered 1, after V lost 3 bases and J lost 2 bases. This CDR3 reads CASSDTGGNQPQHF. In DNA form, the CDR3 reads TGTGCCAGCAGTGACACAGGGGGCAATCAGCCCCAGCATTTT.

This chain connects TRBV27 to TRBJ1-1; D not certain. The germline V and J ends were trimmed by 6 bases and 7 bases, with 12 bases remaining between them. Germline CDR1 and CDR2: MNHEY and SMNVEV (reference sequence). This CDR3 has 12 residues. The CDR3 region is CASRASRGEAFF. The CDR3 DNA reads TGTGCCAGCAGGGCTTCCCGGGGTGAAGCTTTCTTT.

The rearrangement joins TRBV7-7 to TRBJ2-2, with a tentative D call TRBD1 (5 bases). V was shortened by 4 bases and J by 5 bases, with 20 bases between the two germline ends. Per germline, CDR1 SSHAT and CDR2 FNYEAQ (reference sequence). The CDR3 covers 17 residues. The CDR3 loop is CASSSTPRGSRTGELFF. CDR3 DNA sequence: TGTGCCAGCAGCTCAACCCCAAGGGGCAGTCGTACCGGGGAGCTGTTTTTT.

The J gene is TRBJ2-1, the V gene TRBV7-8, with 14 bases that match TRBD2. The CDR3 length is 17 residues. CDR1 and CDR2 from the germline V gene are SGHVS and FQNEAQ. The junction had 8 bases not matched to a gene; V was cut back by 5 bases and J by 5 bases. The CDR3 DNA follows: TGTGCCAGCAGCCAAGGGACTAGCGGGAGAAGAGACAATGAGCAGTTCTTC. The encoded protein is CASSQGTSGRRDNEQFF.

The chain carries TRBV5-1 and TRBJ2-5; TRBD2 aligns across 8 bases. From germline, CDR1 is SGHRS and CDR2 YFSETQ. The ends lost 1 base at V and 0 bases at J; junction bases unmatched: 23. This CDR3 spans 22 amino acids. Here the CDR3 DNA reads TGCGCCAGCAGCTTGCCAAGAGAGCTTACCGGGGGGGTAGCGGGGAACCAAGAGACCCAGTACTTC. It specifies CASSLPRELTGGVAGNQETQYF.

This clone was recorded a few times. V usage is TRBV10-3 and J usage is TRBJ1-4, with D possibly matching TRBD1 (6 bases). The germline gives CDR1 ENHRY, CDR2 SYGVKD. V shed 11 bases and J shed 4 bases, with 14 bases lying between them. The CDR3 totals 13 residues. CDR3: CAVSQGYNEKLFF. As DNA, the CDR3 is TGTGCCGTAAGCCAGGGGTATAATGAAAAACTGTTTTTT.

The V and J genes are TRBV7-2 and TRBJ2-7; 8 bases align to TRBD1. CDR1 and CDR2 from the germline V gene are SGHTA and FQGNSA. The V and J ends lost 6 bases and 4 bases, in that order; junction bases with no gene match: 11. The CDR3 covers 15 residues. CDR3 nucleotide sequence: TGTGCCAGCAGTGATACGGGACAGGTTTCTTACGAGCAGTACTTC. It translates to CASSDTGQVSYEQYF. The entire variable domain, with the rest obtained from reference TRBV7-2 and TRBJ2-7, is as follows: GAGVSQSPSNKVTEKGKDVELRCDPISGHTALYWYRQSLGQGLEFLIYFQGNSAPDKSGLPSDRFSAERTGGSVSTLTIQRTQQEDSAVYLCASSDTGQVSYEQYFGPGTRLTVT.

The chain is built from TRBV19 and TRBJ2-7; 9 bases agree with TRBD1. Per germline, CDR1 LNHDA and CDR2 SQIVND (reference sequence). This CDR3 has 14 amino acids. The V gene end was trimmed by 9 bases and the J gene end by 4 bases; junction bases not matched to a gene: 10. The DNA for the CDR3 is TGTGCCAGCTCGGGACAGGGTTTCGGGTACGAGCAGTACTTC. Residues: CASSGQGFGYEQYF.

The CDR3 is CASSVGGAGISGANVLTF. For the CDR3, the DNA is TGTGCCAGCAGCGTAGGTGGGGCGGGAATCTCTGGGGCCAACGTCCTGACTTTC. This chain links TRBV9 with TRBJ2-6, with D maybe TRBD2 (6 bases). The CDR3 sequence is 18 residues long. Deletions cut 0 bases from V and 0 bases from J, with 13 bases between. Looked up from germline, CDR1 is SGDLS and CDR2 is YYNGEE.

This chain joins TRBV5-1 and TRBJ2-2, with 9 bases that match TRBD1. J lost 3 bases, V lost 7 bases, and 7 bases had no gene match. The CDR3 is 15 residues long. In germline, CDR1 is SGHRS, CDR2 YFSETQ. The CDR3 is CASQQGALDTGELFF. The DNA for the CDR3 is TGCGCCAGCCAACAGGGGGCGCTTGACACCGGGGAGCTGTTTTTT.

Here the CDR3 reads CASSRPGDRAANYGYTF. CDR3 nucleotide sequence: TGCGCCAGCAGCCGACCCGGGGACAGGGCGGCTAACTATGGCTACACCTTC. The chain carries TRBV4-1 and TRBJ1-2; TRBD1 matches at 9 bases. Germline V gene lookup returns CDR1 MGHRA and CDR2 YSYEKL. This CDR3 has 17 amino acids. Unmatched junction bases numbered 9, after V lost 4 bases and J lost 0 bases.

The chain carries TRBV30 and TRBJ2-5, with no clear D. Germline CDR1 and CDR2: GTSNPN and SVGIG (reference sequence). The CDR3 has 11 amino acids. The ends were cut back, 2 bases at V and 2 bases at J, with 3 bases in the middle. In DNA form, the CDR3 reads TGTGCCTGGAGTCCGCAAGAGACCCAGTACTTC. Its translation: CAWSPQETQYF. The whole variable domain, filled in from reference TRBV30 and TRBJ2-5, reads SQTIHQWPATLVQPVGSPLSLECTVEGTSNPNLYWYRQAAGRGLQLLFYSVGIGQISSEVPQNLSASRPQDRQFILSSKKLLLSDSGFYLCAWSPQETQYFGPGTRLLVL.

This clone was counted once. The chain combines TRBV4-3 with TRBJ2-3; 10 bases are a match to TRBD2. This CDR3 comprises 17 residues. Germline CDR1 reads LGHNA; CDR2 reads YSLEER. The trim removed 2 bases at V and 4 bases at J, leaving 9 bases unmatched. The CDR3 coding sequence is TGCGCCAGCAGCCAACTAGCGGGGGCCGCGGGGCCAGATACGCAGTATTTT. Amino acid sequence: CASSQLAGAAGPDTQYF.

The chain carries TRBV5-4 and TRBJ2-3, with D tentatively TRBD2 (6 bases). CDR3 length: 13 amino acids. Deletions cut 3 bases from V and 6 bases from J, with 11 bases between. CDR1 SGHNT and CDR2 YYREEE come from the germline V gene (reference sequence). The CDR3 nucleotides read TGTGCCAGCAGCTCGGAGGGCCGCGATACGCAGTATTTT. Translated: CASSSEGRDTQYF.

V gene TRBV6-6 combines with J gene TRBJ1-5, with D possibly TRBD1 on 5 matching bases. V dropped 6 bases and J dropped 3 bases, with 15 bases sitting between them. This CDR3 comprises 15 residues. Per the germline V gene, CDR1 is MNHNY and CDR2 is SVGAGI (reference sequence). CDR3 sequence reads: CASSPEAGDNQPQHF. Written as DNA, the CDR3 is TGTGCCAGCAGCCCAGAGGCGGGGGACAATCAGCCCCAGCATTTT.